The clone carrying this TCR beta chain was seen a single time. Its antigen remains unknown. Profiled with immunoSEQ multiplex PCR; TCRdb holds only in-frame clones, not every one. The repertoire includes some 120,000 clones, 88% of them detected once, and approximately 1.5% sits in the top ten. The data were obtained in a study of cytomegalovirus exposure and HLA in healthy donors. Study-wide context: The 110 or so validation repertoires used the same platform as the 666 first-cohort repertoires, a later analysis reported. Notes on the study in general: It was reportedly the case that the classifier diagnosed cytomegalovirus status with high specificity and sensitivity. Among TCR beta chains, those listed as cytomegalovirus-associated numbered some 160.

The CDR3 loop spans 14 amino acids. The germline CDR1 and CDR2 sequences are MRHNA and SNTAGT. The V gene end was trimmed by 7 bases and the J gene end by 0 bases; junction bases not matched to a gene: 2. The material sequenced was PBMCs. The chain employs TRBV6-4 and TRBJ2-3; 9 nucleotides agree with TRBD1. The TCR sequence derives from a man aged 25-40 years in good health and CMV-seronegative. The CDR3 spells CASKGQGSTDTQYF. The CDR3 nucleotides read TGTGCCAGCAAAGGACAGGGGAGCACAGATACGCAGTATTTT.